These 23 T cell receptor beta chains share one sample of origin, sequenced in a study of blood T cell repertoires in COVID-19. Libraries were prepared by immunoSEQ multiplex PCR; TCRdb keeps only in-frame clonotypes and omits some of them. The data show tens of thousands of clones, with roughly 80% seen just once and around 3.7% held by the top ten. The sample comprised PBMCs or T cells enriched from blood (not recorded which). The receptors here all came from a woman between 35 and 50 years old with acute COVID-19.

DNA for the CDR3: TGTGCCAGCAGCCCACGGACAGGCAACTATGGCTACACCTTC. Translation: CASSPRTGNYGYTF. The chain recombines TRBV28 with TRBJ1-2; 7 nucleotides align to TRBD1. J lost 2 bases, V lost 6 bases, and 6 bases had no gene match. CDR3 length: 14 residues. Germline CDR1 is MDHEN and CDR2 is SYDVKM.

CDR3 sequence (DNA): TGTGCCATCAGTGAGTCGCAGGGGACAGATACGCAGTATTTT. This gives the protein CAISESQGTDTQYF. The chain uses TRBV10-3 and TRBJ2-3; D perhaps matches TRBD1 (6 bases). The V end lost 0 bases, the J end lost 3 bases, and 7 bases lay between the germline ends. Germline V CDR1 and CDR2: ENHRY, SYGVKD. CDR3 length: 14 amino acids.

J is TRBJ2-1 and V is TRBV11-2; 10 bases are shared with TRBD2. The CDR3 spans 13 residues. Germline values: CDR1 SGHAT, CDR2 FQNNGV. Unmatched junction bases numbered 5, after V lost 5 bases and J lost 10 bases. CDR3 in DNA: TGTGCCAGCAGCGAAGGACTAGCGGCCGAGCAGTTCTTC. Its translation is CASSEGLAAEQFF.

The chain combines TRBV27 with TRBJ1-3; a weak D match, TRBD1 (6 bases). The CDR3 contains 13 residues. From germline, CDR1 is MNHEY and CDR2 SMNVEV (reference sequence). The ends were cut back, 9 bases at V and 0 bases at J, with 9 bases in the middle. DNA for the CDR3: TGTGCCAGTAGGGACAACTCTGGAAACACCATATATTTT. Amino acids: CASRDNSGNTIYF.

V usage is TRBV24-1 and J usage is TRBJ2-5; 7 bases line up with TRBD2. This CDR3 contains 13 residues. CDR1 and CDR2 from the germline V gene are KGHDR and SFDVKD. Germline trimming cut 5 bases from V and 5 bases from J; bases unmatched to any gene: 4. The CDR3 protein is CATSGGGLETQYF. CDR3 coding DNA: TGTGCCACCAGTGGCGGGGGACTGGAGACCCAGTACTTC.

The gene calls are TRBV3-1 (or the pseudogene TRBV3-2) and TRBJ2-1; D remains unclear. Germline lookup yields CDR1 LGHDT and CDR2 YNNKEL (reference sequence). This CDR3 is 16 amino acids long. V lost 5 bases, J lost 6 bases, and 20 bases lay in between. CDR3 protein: CASSFRARNPLNEQFF. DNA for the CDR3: TGTGCCAGCAGCTTCCGAGCGCGGAACCCTCTCAATGAGCAGTTCTTC.

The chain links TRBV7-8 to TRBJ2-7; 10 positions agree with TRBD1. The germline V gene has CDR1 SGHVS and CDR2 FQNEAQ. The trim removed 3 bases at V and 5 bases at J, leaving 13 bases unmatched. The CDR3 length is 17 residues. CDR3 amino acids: CASSFSVRDRGLNEQYV. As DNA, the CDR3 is TGTGCCAGCAGCTTTTCTGTTCGGGACAGGGGCCTTAACGAGCAGTACGTC.

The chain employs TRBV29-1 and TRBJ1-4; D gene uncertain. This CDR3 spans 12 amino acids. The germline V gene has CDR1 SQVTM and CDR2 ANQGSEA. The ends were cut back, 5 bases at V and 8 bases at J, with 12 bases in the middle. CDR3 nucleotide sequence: TGCAGCGTTAGAGAGGCCGGGGAAAAACTGTTTTTT. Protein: CSVREAGEKLFF.

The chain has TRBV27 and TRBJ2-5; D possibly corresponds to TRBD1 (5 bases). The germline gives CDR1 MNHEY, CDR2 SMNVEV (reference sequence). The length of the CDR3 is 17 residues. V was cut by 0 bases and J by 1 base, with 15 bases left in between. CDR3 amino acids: CASSLSATVSPQETQYF. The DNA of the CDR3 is TGTGCCAGCAGTTTATCAGCGACAGTCAGTCCCCAAGAGACCCAGTACTTC.

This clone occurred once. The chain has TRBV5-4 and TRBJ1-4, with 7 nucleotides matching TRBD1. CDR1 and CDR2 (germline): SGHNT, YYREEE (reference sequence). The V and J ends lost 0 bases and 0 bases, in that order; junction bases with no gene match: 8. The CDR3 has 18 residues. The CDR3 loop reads CASSLAGTEVATNEKLFF. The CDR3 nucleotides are TGTGCCAGCAGCTTGGCCGGGACAGAAGTTGCAACTAATGAAAAACTGTTTTTT.

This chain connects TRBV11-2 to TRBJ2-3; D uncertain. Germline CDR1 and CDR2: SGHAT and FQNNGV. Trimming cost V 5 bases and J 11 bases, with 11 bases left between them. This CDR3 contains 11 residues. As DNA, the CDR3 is TGTGCCAGCAGCCCACTTGGTATGCAGTATTTT. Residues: CASSPLGMQYF.

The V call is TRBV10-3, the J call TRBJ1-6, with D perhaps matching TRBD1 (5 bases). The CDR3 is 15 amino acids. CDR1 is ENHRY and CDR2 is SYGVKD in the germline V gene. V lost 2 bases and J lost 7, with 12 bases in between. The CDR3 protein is CAISEQGTENSPLHF. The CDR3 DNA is TGTGCCATCAGTGAGCAGGGCACGGAGAATTCACCCCTCCACTTT.

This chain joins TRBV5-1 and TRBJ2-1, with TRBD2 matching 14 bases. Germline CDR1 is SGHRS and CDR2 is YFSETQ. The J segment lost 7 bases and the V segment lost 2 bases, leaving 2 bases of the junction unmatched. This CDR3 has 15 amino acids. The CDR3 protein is CASSFRTSGRNEQFF. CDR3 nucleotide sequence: TGCGCCAGCAGCTTTCGGACTAGCGGGAGGAATGAGCAGTTCTTC. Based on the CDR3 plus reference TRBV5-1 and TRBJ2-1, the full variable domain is KAGVTQTPRYLIKTRGQQVTLSCSPISGHRSVSWYQQTPGQGLQFLFEYFSETQRNKGNFPGRFSGRQFSNSRSEMNVSTLELGDSALYLCASSFRTSGRNEQFFGPGTRLTVL.

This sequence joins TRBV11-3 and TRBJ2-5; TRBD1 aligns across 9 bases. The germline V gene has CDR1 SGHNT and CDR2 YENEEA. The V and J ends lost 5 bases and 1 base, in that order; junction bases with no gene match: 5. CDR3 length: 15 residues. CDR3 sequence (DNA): TGTGCCAGCAGCGAGGGACAGGGCCCCCAAGAGACCCAGTACTTC. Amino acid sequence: CASSEGQGPQETQYF.

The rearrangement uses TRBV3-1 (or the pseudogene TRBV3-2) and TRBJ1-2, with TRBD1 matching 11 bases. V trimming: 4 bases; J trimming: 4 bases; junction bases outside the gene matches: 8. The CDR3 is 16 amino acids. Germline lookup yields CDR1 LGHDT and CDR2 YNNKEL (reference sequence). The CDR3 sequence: CASSRRTGGIIYGYTF. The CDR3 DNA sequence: TGTGCCAGCAGCCGCCGGACAGGGGGCATAATCTATGGCTACACCTTC.

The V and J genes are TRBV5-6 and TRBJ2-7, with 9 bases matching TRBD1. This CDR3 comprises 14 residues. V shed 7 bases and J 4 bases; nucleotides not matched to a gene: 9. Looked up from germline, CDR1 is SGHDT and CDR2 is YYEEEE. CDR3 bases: TGTGCCAGCGCTTATAGACAGGGGGGGTACGAGCAGTACGTC. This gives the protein CASAYRQGGYEQYV.

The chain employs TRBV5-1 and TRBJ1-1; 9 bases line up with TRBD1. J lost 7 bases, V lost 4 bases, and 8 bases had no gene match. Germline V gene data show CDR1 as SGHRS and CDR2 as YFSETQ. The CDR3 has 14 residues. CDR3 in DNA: TGCGCCAGCAGCATAGGACAGGGGACATTTGAAGCTTTCTTT. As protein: CASSIGQGTFEAFF.

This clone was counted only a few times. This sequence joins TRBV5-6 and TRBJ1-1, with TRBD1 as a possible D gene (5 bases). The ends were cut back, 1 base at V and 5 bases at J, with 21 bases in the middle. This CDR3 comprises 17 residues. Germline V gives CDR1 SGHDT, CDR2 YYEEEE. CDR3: CASSLSYGSQGWTEAFF. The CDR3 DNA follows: TGTGCCAGCAGCTTGTCGTACGGTAGTCAGGGTTGGACTGAAGCTTTCTTT. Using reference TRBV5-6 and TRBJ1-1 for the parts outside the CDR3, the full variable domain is DAGVTQSPTHLIKTRGQQVTLRCSPKSGHDTVSWYQQALGQGPQFIFQYYEEEERQRGNFPDRFSGHQFPNYSSELNVNALLLGDSALYLCASSLSYGSQGWTEAFFGQGTRLTVV.

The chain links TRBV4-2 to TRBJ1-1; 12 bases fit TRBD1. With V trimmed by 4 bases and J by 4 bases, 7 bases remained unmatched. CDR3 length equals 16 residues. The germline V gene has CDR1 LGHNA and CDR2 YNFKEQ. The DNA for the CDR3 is TGTGCCAGCAGCCCTCGGGACAGGGGGCGAGGCACTGAAGCTTTCTTT. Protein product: CASSPRDRGRGTEAFF.

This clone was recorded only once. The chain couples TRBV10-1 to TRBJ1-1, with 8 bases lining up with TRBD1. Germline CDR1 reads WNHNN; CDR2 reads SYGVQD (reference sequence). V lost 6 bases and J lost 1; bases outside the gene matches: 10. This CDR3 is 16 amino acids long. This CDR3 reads CASSDTPTGANTEAFF. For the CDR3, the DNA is TGCGCCAGCAGCGATACCCCGACAGGGGCGAACACTGAAGCTTTCTTT.

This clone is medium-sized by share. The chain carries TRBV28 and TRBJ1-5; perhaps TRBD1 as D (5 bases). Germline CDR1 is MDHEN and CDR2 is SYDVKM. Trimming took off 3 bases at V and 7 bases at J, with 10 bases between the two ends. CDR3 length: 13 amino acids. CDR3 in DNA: TGTGCCAGCAGTTTCATGGGGCGGCAGCCCCAGCATTTT. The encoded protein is CASSFMGRQPQHF.

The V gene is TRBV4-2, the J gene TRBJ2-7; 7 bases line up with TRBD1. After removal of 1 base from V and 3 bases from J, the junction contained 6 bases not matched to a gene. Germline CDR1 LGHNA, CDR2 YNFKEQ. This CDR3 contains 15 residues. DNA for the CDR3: TGTGCCAGCAGCCAAGTGTGGGACAGCGTCTACGAGCAGTACGTC. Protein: CASSQVWDSVYEQYV.

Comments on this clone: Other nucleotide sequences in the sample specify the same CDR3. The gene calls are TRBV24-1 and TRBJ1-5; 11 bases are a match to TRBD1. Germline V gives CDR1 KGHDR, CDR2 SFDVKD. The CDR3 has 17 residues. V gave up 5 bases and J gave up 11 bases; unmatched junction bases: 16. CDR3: CATSAQGGQGAGSSQHF. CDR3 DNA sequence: TGTGCCACCAGTGCCCAAGGAGGACAGGGGGCCGGATCGTCCCAGCATTTT.